What follows are 27 T cell receptor beta chains derived from one specimen sequenced in a study of blood T cell repertoires in COVID-19 (TCRdb year 2020). The library was prepared using the immunoSEQ multiplex PCR assay. The immuneACCESS repertoire file appears here via TCRdb, limited to in-frame rearrangements. These files lack a portion of the clones; in checked studies, under half of the deficit traces to unresolved V genes, and the cause of the others is not known. The sample yields 350,000 to 400,000 clones; approximately 86% were counted once. Less than 9% of the sample belongs to the ten largest clones. The sequencing input was peripheral blood. The receptors were sampled from a woman aged 55-70 years with COVID-19, enrolled during active disease.

This rearrangement joins TRBV5-1 to TRBJ2-5; TRBD1 matches 11 bases. This CDR3 contains 16 residues. CDR1 is SGHRS, CDR2 YFSETQ, per germline. V lost 1 base and J lost 0; bases outside the gene matches: 2. The CDR3 DNA sequence: TGCGCCAGCAGCTTGCAGGGACAGGGGGACCAAGAGACCCAGTACTTC. This sequence encodes CASSLQGQGDQETQYF.

This chain's CDR3 is CAWSNTFRDSSYEQYF. The CDR3, as DNA: TGTGCCTGGAGTAACACTTTCCGGGACAGTTCCTACGAGCAGTACTTC. The chain links TRBV30 to TRBJ2-7, with 7 bases aligning to TRBD1. Per germline, CDR1 GTSNPN and CDR2 SVGIG (reference sequence). Trimming cost V 2 bases and J 1 base; bases outside gene matches: 11. CDR3 length equals 16 residues.

This clone was found once. The chain links TRBV7-7 to TRBJ2-1; no firm D call. Per the germline V gene, CDR1 is SSHAT and CDR2 is FNYEAQ (reference sequence). The CDR3 sequence is 16 residues long. V was shortened by 2 bases and J by 0 bases, with 11 bases between the two germline ends. CDR3 protein: CASSLTAYSSYNEQFF. The CDR3 region has the DNA TGTGCCAGCAGCTTAACGGCGTACAGCTCCTACAATGAGCAGTTCTTC. Using reference TRBV7-7 and TRBJ2-1 for the parts outside the CDR3, the full variable domain is GAGVSQSPRYKVTKRGQDVTLRCDPISSHATLYWYQQALGQGPEFLTYFNYEAQPDKSGLPSDRFSAERPEGSISTLTIQRTEQRDSAMYRCASSLTAYSSYNEQFFGPGTRLTVL.

The rearrangement uses TRBV9 and TRBJ2-3; D is unclear. V was clipped by 0 bases and J by 3 bases, with 11 bases between them. CDR1 is SGDLS, CDR2 YYNGEE, per germline. This CDR3 region has 15 residues. The CDR3, as DNA: TGTGCCAGCAGCGTAGACCTAGGTTTAACAGATACGCAGTATTTT. Its translation is CASSVDLGLTDTQYF.

The V and J genes are TRBV5-4 and TRBJ1-2; 7 positions match TRBD1. V trimming: 0 bases; J trimming: 5 bases; junction bases outside the gene matches: 7. From germline, CDR1 is SGHNT and CDR2 YYREEE (reference sequence). The CDR3 has 15 amino acids. CDR3 nucleotide sequence: TGTGCCAGCAGCTTGGACCAAGGGGGCTTGTATGGCTACACCTTC. Translating gives CASSLDQGGLYGYTF.

The gene calls are TRBV7-3 and TRBJ2-2, with D perhaps matching TRBD1 (5 bases). Trimming pared 4 bases from V and 5 bases from J, leaving 8 bases between. The CDR3 covers 13 residues. Germline V gene lookup returns CDR1 SGHTA and CDR2 FQGTGA. In DNA, the CDR3 is TGTGCCAGCAGCTCCAGGGATACCGGGGAGCTGTTTTTT. Amino acids: CASSSRDTGELFF.

The chain recombines TRBV19 with TRBJ2-7; TRBD1 might be the D (6 bases). V lost 5 bases to trimming and J lost 5 bases, with 19 bases between them. Germline V gene data show CDR1 as LNHDA and CDR2 as SQIVND (reference sequence). CDR3 length equals 15 residues. CDR3 coding DNA: TGTGCCAGTAGTCCTAGCCGAGGGGGTGACCACGAGCAGTACTTC. This translates into CASSPSRGGDHEQYF.

The J gene is TRBJ1-2, the V gene TRBV3-1 (or the pseudogene TRBV3-2), with TRBD1 identical over 8 bases. Germline V gene lookup returns CDR1 LGHDT and CDR2 YNNKEL (reference sequence). This CDR3 region has 13 residues. V shed 1 base and J 6 bases; nucleotides not matched to a gene: 1. CDR3 in DNA: TGTGCCAGCAGCCAAGGGACAGGGAATGGCTACACCTTC. It specifies CASSQGTGNGYTF.

The V gene is TRBV3-1 (or the pseudogene TRBV3-2), the J gene TRBJ2-3, with 8 bases identical to TRBD2. Germline CDR1 and CDR2: LGHDT and YNNKEL (reference sequence). After removal of 2 bases from V and 4 bases from J, the junction contained 8 bases not matched to a gene. CDR3 length equals 16 residues. The CDR3 nucleotides read TGTGCCAGCAGCCAATTATCAAGCGGGGGCTCAGATACGCAGTATTTT. This gives the protein CASSQLSSGGSDTQYF.

The chain recombines TRBV2 with TRBJ2-7; D not resolved. The CDR3 extends over 13 amino acids. CDR1 is SNHLY and CDR2 is FYNNEI in the germline V gene. Trimming took off 1 base at V and 7 bases at J, with 11 bases between the two ends. The CDR3 region is CASSEGPTREQYF. The CDR3 DNA reads TGTGCCAGCAGTGAAGGTCCGACGAGGGAGCAGTACTTC.

This sequence joins TRBV6-1 and TRBJ2-7, with 8 bases fitting TRBD2. The CDR3 extends over 16 amino acids. With 2 bases clipped from V and 0 bases from J, the junction kept 6 bases outside the gene matches. CDR1 and CDR2 from the germline V gene are MNHNS and SASEGT. The CDR3 loop is CASSERSSGYSYEQYF. The CDR3 nucleotides are TGTGCCAGCAGTGAACGGTCTAGCGGGTACTCCTACGAGCAGTACTTC.

The chain carries TRBV20-1 and TRBJ1-1, with D uncertain. Between the trimmed V and J ends, which lost 3 bases and 8 bases, there was a span of 16 bases. CDR1 is DFQATT and CDR2 is SNEGSKA in the germline V gene (reference sequence). The CDR3 covers 13 residues. The CDR3 sequence is CSASFLVGKEAFF. CDR3 nucleotide sequence: TGCAGTGCTAGTTTCCTAGTTGGTAAGGAAGCTTTCTTT.

This clone was observed a few times. The CDR3 nucleotides are TGTGCCAGCAGCTTTGGCGGGTCCGAAGCTTTCTTT. Protein product: CASSFGGSEAFF. The genes are TRBV11-3 and TRBJ1-1; D not resolved. Germline V gives CDR1 SGHNT, CDR2 YENEEA. There are 12 residues in the CDR3. V lost 3 bases to trimming and J lost 8 bases, with 10 bases between them.

In regard to this clone: Relative to the germline gene, one junction end is altered; a read error may explain this. V is TRBV10-3 and J is TRBJ1-1, with TRBD1 matching over 7 bases. CDR3 length: 13 residues. In germline, CDR1 is ENHRY, CDR2 SYGVKD. This chain's CDR3 is CGITGARDTEAFF. Written as DNA, the CDR3 is TGTGGCATCACAGGGGCTAGGGACACTGAAGCTTTCTTT.

The chain carries TRBV29-1 and TRBJ1-4, with 7 bases aligning to TRBD1. V trimming: 4 bases; J trimming: 7 bases; junction bases outside the gene matches: 9. CDR1 and CDR2 from the germline V gene are SQVTM and ANQGSEA. The CDR3 has 14 residues. The CDR3 reads CSVGSDRDVEKLFF. CDR3 bases: TGCAGCGTTGGCAGCGACAGGGACGTTGAAAAACTGTTTTTT.

The DNA of the CDR3 is TGTGCCAGCATCTTGCTACCGAACACTGAAGCTTTCTTT. This translates into CASILLPNTEAFF. The chain links TRBV12-3 or TRBV12-4 to TRBJ1-1, with D uncertain. The CDR3 extends over 13 amino acids. Trimming shortened V by 7 bases and J by 1 base, and 10 bases separated the two germline ends.

A remark on this clone: Within the sample, other DNA sequences also encode this same CDR3. This chain uses TRBV6-5 with TRBJ1-1; the D is unclear. The CDR3 is 11 amino acids. V lost 2 bases to trimming and J lost 5 bases, with 3 bases between them. Germline loops: CDR1 MNHEY, CDR2 SVGAGI. The chain's CDR3 is CASSYLTEAFF. CDR3 bases: TGTGCCAGCAGTTACCTTACTGAAGCTTTCTTT.

The chain carries TRBV3-1 (or the pseudogene TRBV3-2) and TRBJ1-6; perhaps TRBD1 as D (5 bases). The germline CDR1 and CDR2 sequences are LGHDT and YNNKEL (reference sequence). The CDR3 totals 15 residues. V was cut by 0 bases and J by 8 bases, with 11 bases left in between. As DNA, the CDR3 is TGTGCCAGCAGCCAAGACGCCCAGGGATATTCACCCCTCCACTTT. Its translation is CASSQDAQGYSPLHF.

For this clone: The sample contains more than one DNA sequence encoding this CDR3. The rearrangement links TRBV9 to TRBJ2-6; no reliable D call. The CDR3 sequence is 15 residues long. The germline gives CDR1 SGDLS, CDR2 YYNGEE. V dropped 0 bases and J dropped 1 base, with 5 bases sitting between them. The CDR3 loop reads CASSVASSGANVLTF. The CDR3 coding sequence is TGTGCCAGCAGCGTAGCCAGTTCTGGGGCCAACGTCCTGACTTTC.

Concerning this clone itself: A read error may account for a junction end that differs from germline. The chain recombines TRBV11-3 with TRBJ2-7, with a possible D match to TRBD2 (5 bases). CDR3 length: 13 residues. Germline loops: CDR1 SGHNT, CDR2 YENEEA. The DNA of the CDR3 is TGTGCCAGCACCTGGAGGTACTCCAACGAGCAGTACTTC. Its translation: CASTWRYSNEQYF. The whole variable domain, filled in from reference TRBV11-3 and TRBJ2-7, reads EAGVVQSPRYKIIEKKQPVAFWCNPISGHNTLYWYLQNLGQGPELLIRYENEEAVDDSQLPKDRFSAERLKGVDSTLKIQPAELGDSAVYLCASTWRYSNEQYFGPGTRLTVT.

The V call is TRBV30, the J call TRBJ1-1; maybe TRBD1 (5 bases). The CDR3 covers 15 residues. The ends were cut back, 8 bases at V and 0 bases at J, with 19 bases in the middle. CDR1 GTSNPN and CDR2 SVGIG come from the germline V gene (reference sequence). The DNA of the CDR3 is TGTGCCCGAGCAGGGATGTTAGGGTTGAACACTGAAGCTTTCTTT. It translates to CARAGMLGLNTEAFF.

CDR3 in amino acids: CASPGPKTADTEAFF. CDR3 sequence (DNA): TGTGCCAGCCCCGGCCCCAAGACAGCAGACACTGAAGCTTTCTTT. The V call is TRBV6-5, the J call TRBJ1-1; the D gene is possibly TRBD1 (5 bases). This CDR3 region has 15 residues. V was cut by 8 bases and J by 3 bases, with 19 bases left in between. The germline gives CDR1 MNHEY, CDR2 SVGAGI.

The chain carries TRBV5-1 and TRBJ1-1; 9 nucleotides line up with TRBD1. The V and J ends lost 4 bases and 7 bases, in that order; junction bases with no gene match: 11. The germline gives CDR1 SGHRS, CDR2 YFSETQ. The CDR3 is 15 residues long. The CDR3 coding sequence is TGCGCCAGCAGCCAATCGGGACAGGGTAGGAGTGAAGCTTTCTTT. It codes for CASSQSGQGRSEAFF.

The chain has TRBV5-4 and TRBJ2-7, with no clear D. V was shortened by 0 bases and J by 0 bases, with 10 bases between the two germline ends. Germline lookup yields CDR1 SGHNT and CDR2 YYREEE (reference sequence). The CDR3 totals 15 residues. The DNA of the CDR3 is TGTGCCAGCAGCTTGGGACTCAAGAGCTCCTACGAGCAGTACTTC. It codes for CASSLGLKSSYEQYF.

This rearrangement joins TRBV4-2 to TRBJ2-5; 7 nucleotides line up with TRBD1. Germline loops: CDR1 LGHNA, CDR2 YNFKEQ. The junction had 4 bases not matched to a gene; V was cut back by 3 bases and J by 3 bases. The CDR3 loop spans 14 amino acids. The CDR3 loop reads CASSHRTGEETQYF. The CDR3 DNA reads TGTGCCAGCAGCCACCGGACAGGCGAAGAGACCCAGTACTTC.

The chain has TRBV23-1 and TRBJ1-1; D ambiguous. TRBV23-1 is noted as an ORF with a role that remains uncertain. This CDR3 comprises 14 residues. V shed 3 bases and J shed 4 bases, with 12 bases lying between them. This chain's CDR3 is CASSHPGCPTEAFF. CDR3 DNA sequence: TGCGCCAGCAGTCACCCGGGTTGCCCCACTGAAGCTTTCTTT.

This sequence joins TRBV11-2 and TRBJ2-5; D remains unclear. Germline values: CDR1 SGHAT, CDR2 FQNNGV. With 2 bases removed from V and 1 base from J, the gap between germline ends came to 11 bases. The CDR3 sequence is 15 residues long. CDR3 sequence (DNA): TGTGCCAGCAGCTTATCAGGTCCCCCCCAAGAGACCCAGTACTTC. This translates into CASSLSGPPQETQYF.